This TCR beta chain is from a study of cytotoxic CD8 clonotypes in ibrutinib-treated CLL. Study information: Partial responses numbered approximately 24 and complete responses 2; after a median about 72 months, roughly 15 stayed remitted and around 12 progressed.

About this clone: The antigen is unknown.

Regarding the study as a whole: Public clonotypes, an uncommon group, contracted or remained stable on treatment. Sampling of sustained-remission and progressing patients occurred at differing times.

The table came from immunoSEQ multiplex PCR; TCRdb's copy has only in-frame clones and leaves some out. The sample includes 200,000 to 250,000 clones, around 70% of them seen just once. The V end lost 7 bases, the J end lost 7 bases, and 10 bases lay between the germline ends. Germline-derived CDR1 and CDR2 are MNHEY and SVGAGI. This CDR3 has 11 residues. Sequenced material: PBMCs, taken after 24 months of ibrutinib treatment. The chain is built from TRBV6-5 and TRBJ1-1; D remains unclear. The clonotype comes from a human donor with chronic lymphocytic leukemia. CDR3 sequence reads: CASKAGYEAFF. DNA of the CDR3: TGTGCCAGCAAGGCGGGCTATGAAGCTTTCTTT.